These T cell receptor beta chains were read from a single sample in a study of blood T cell repertoires in COVID-19. The repertoire was sequenced with immunoSEQ multiplex PCR; TCRdb's copy has only in-frame clones and lacks some. The table lists around 19,000 clones, roughly 86% of them singletons. Sequences were obtained from peripheral blood. The origin of the receptors is a human donor in a cohort sampled during active COVID-19. The donor label of this sample is uncertain. The CDR3 runs from the conserved cysteine through the conserved F or W. D genes are given only for firm matches. Size tells how often a clone was seen (once, few, many) or the class of an expanded clone, and some rows leave it out.

NA | NA | TRBJ2-2 | TRBV27 | TGTGCCAGCAGTTCCGGGACTCTTGGCACCGGGGAGCTGTTTTTT | CASSSGTLGTGELFF
NA | NA | TRBJ2-1 | TRBV10-1 | TGCGCCAGCCCAGAGGGTGGGGTACTCCCGCAGTTCTTC | CASPEGGVLPQFF
NA | NA | TRBJ2-7 | TRBV2 | TGTGCCAGCAGTGGAGAACAGTACTCCTACGAGCAGTACTTC | CASSGEQYSYEQYF
NA | NA | TRBJ1-5 | TRBV3-1/TRBV3-2 | TGTGCCAGCAGTCCGACCGGGGGGAGCAATCAGCCCCAGCATTTT | CASSPTGGSNQPQHF
NA | NA | TRBJ2-1 | TRBV6-6 | TGTGCCACCAGGGGACTTAACTACAATGAGCAGTTCTTC | CATRGLNYNEQFF
NA | NA | TRBJ1-5 | TRBV5-1 | TGCGCCAGCAGCTTGGATTCCGGGTTAGATCAGCCCCAGCATTTT | CASSLDSGLDQPQHF
few | TRBD2 | TRBJ2-1 | TRBV5-4 | TGTGCCAGCAGCCGGGCCAGCGGGAGGGCGGCCTATGAGCAGTTCTTC | CASSRASGRAAYEQFF
NA | TRBD1 | TRBJ2-1 | TRBV2 | TGTGCCAGCAGGAGGTCGGGACAGGGTTACAATGAGCAGTTCTTC | CASRRSGQGYNEQFF
NA | NA | TRBJ2-1 | TRBV10-1 | TGCGCCAGCAGTGGCCAGGGAAAGGGCAATGAGCAGTTCTTC | CASSGQGKGNEQFF
NA | NA | TRBJ2-7 | TRBV7-9 | TGTGCCAGCAGCGGCCAGGGGGGCGAGCAGTACTTC | CASSGQGGEQYF
NA | NA | TRBJ2-2 | TRBV5-8 | TGTGCCAGCAGCTTCGACAGGTCCACCGGGGAGCTGTTTTTT | CASSFDRSTGELFF
NA | NA | TRBJ2-1 | TRBV10-3 | TGTGCCATCACCCCCGGAGCGAGGGACAATGAGCAGTTCTTC | CAITPGARDNEQFF
NA | TRBD1 | TRBJ2-3 | TRBV27 | TGTGCCAGCAGTTGGGACAGAGGGAATACGCAGTATTTT | CASSWDRGNTQYF
NA | TRBD2 | TRBJ2-7 | TRBV5-6 | TGTGCCAGCAGCCCCCCGGGACTAGGGTCCTACGAGCAGTACTTC | CASSPPGLGSYEQYF
NA | NA | TRBJ2-5 | TRBV21-1 | TGTGCCAGCAGCAAAGCAGGGGACAGGGTAAGAGAGACCCAGTACTTC | CASSKAGDRVRETQYF
NA | NA | TRBJ2-7 | TRBV12-3/TRBV12-4 | TGTGCCAGCAAGACCGGGACCTACGAGCAGTACTTC | CASKTGTYEQYF
NA | TRBD1 | TRBJ1-1 | TRBV4-2 | TGTGCCAGCAGTCGGGGGGACAGGGGCGAAGCTTTCTTT | CASSRGDRGEAFF
NA | TRBD2 | TRBJ2-3 | TRBV5-4 | TGTGCCAGCAGCTTGGCCCGTGCGGGAGCGGGAGCAGATACGCAGTATTTT | CASSLARAGAGADTQYF
NA | NA | TRBJ1-6 | TRBV6-1 | TGTGCCAGCAGTGGACCCAGGGGAGGGGCAACCTATAATTCACCCCTCCACTTT | CASSGPRGGATYNSPLHF
NA | NA | TRBJ1-1 | TRBV7-9 | TGTGCCAGCAGCTTAGGAGGCCTTGAAGCTTTCTTT | CASSLGGLEAFF
NA | NA | TRBJ2-1 | TRBV6-5 | TGTGCCAGCAGCACGCGGGGCAGCTCCTACAATGAGCAGTTCTTC | CASSTRGSSYNEQFF
NA | TRBD1 | TRBJ2-1 | TRBV9 | TGTGCCAGCAGCGGACAGGGGTTCGATGAGCAGTTCTTC | CASSGQGFDEQFF
NA | TRBD1 | TRBJ2-2 | TRBV11-3 | TGTGCCAGCAGCTTAGGTGGGACAGCCACCGGGGAGCTGTTTTTT | CASSLGGTATGELFF
NA | NA | TRBJ1-2 | TRBV7-9 | TGTGCCAGCAGCTTATCGGGGGGCGATGGCTACACCTTC | CASSLSGGDGYTF
once | TRBD2 | TRBJ2-1 | TRBV27 | TGTGCCAGCAGTTCCCTCCTCAGCGGGAGCGTGGGGAATGAGCAGTTCTTC | CASSSLLSGSVGNEQFF
NA | TRBD2 | TRBJ2-1 | TRBV7-9 | TGTGCCAGCAGCTTAGATCGGCTAGCGGGAGCCGATGAGCAGTTCTTC | CASSLDRLAGADEQFF
NA | NA | TRBJ1-4 | TRBV28 | TGTGCCAGCAGTTTGACAGAGAATGAAAAACTGTTTTTT | CASSLTENEKLFF
NA | NA | TRBJ2-3 | TRBV5-1 | TGCGCCAGCAGCTCTCCCTCCGGCGGGGTGGCAGATACGCAGTATTTT | CASSSPSGGVADTQYF
NA | TRBD1 | TRBJ1-3 | TRBV7-6 | TGTGCCAGCAGCCAGACAGGGTCCGGAAACACCATATATTTT | CASSQTGSGNTIYF
NA | TRBD2 | TRBJ2-1 | TRBV6-5 | TGTGCCAGTCGTAGGACTAGCGGGATTTATGAGCAGTTCTTC | CASRRTSGIYEQFF
once | NA | TRBJ1-2 | TRBV4-2 | TGTGCCAGCAGCCAAGATTTCCTTACAGGGAATAACTATGGCTACACCTTC | CASSQDFLTGNNYGYTF
NA | TRBD2 | TRBJ2-5 | TRBV7-2 | TGTGCCAGCAGCTTAAGCGAGCGGGGGGGGACCCAGTACTTC | CASSLSERGGTQYF
NA | NA | TRBJ2-2 | TRBV5-4 | TGTGCCAGCAGTTCAGGGGGAGGTAACACCGGGGAGCTGTTTTTT | CASSSGGGNTGELFF
NA | TRBD1 | TRBJ1-5 | TRBV10-3 | TGTGCCATCAGTGACCCGGACAGGGCGAATCAGCCCCAGCATTTT | CAISDPDRANQPQHF
NA | NA | TRBJ1-2 | TRBV5-5 | TGTGCCAGCAGCTTGGCTCAGGCCAACTATGGCTACACCTTC | CASSLAQANYGYTF